The 2 T cell receptor beta chains presented below share a single source sample, sequenced in a study of blood T cell repertoires in COVID-19. Sequenced by immunoSEQ multiplex PCR; TCRdb stores in-frame clones only, minus some. The sample shows under 200,000 clones, more than 60% of them seen only once. Sample: peripheral blood. These TCRs come from a man between 70 and 80 years old with acute or convalescent COVID-19.

This rearrangement joins TRBV7-2 to TRBJ1-2; 8 nucleotides match TRBD1. Looked up from germline, CDR1 is SGHTA and CDR2 is FQGNSA. V gave up 1 base and J gave up 2 bases; unmatched junction bases: 6. This CDR3 is 16 amino acids long. The CDR3 sequence is CASSLGWDRTNYGYTF. The CDR3 nucleotides are TGTGCCAGCAGCTTAGGTTGGGACAGGACGAACTATGGCTACACCTTC. The full variable domain, in which reference TRBV7-2 and TRBJ1-2 provide the parts outside the CDR3, is GAGVSQSPSNKVTEKGKDVELRCDPISGHTALYWYRQSLGQGLEFLIYFQGNSAPDKSGLPSDRFSAERTGGSVSTLTIQRTQQEDSAVYLCASSLGWDRTNYGYTFGSGTRLTVV.

The rearrangement uses TRBV6-2 or TRBV6-3 and TRBJ1-6; a possible D gene is TRBD1 (5 bases). Trimming took 2 bases from V and 9 from J, leaving 11 bases between them. Germline V gene sequence: CDR1 MNHEY, CDR2 SVGEGT. This CDR3 spans 14 amino acids. The CDR3 spells CASSYRGGGSPLHF. The CDR3 bases are TGTGCCAGCAGTTACAGGGGCGGCGGTTCACCCCTCCACTTT.